This TCR beta chain was identified in a study of T cell responses to AZD1222 COVID-19 vaccine. Study results and caveats: Of spike-specific TCRs, nearly half reportedly target regions left unmutated in variants. Two AZD1222 administrations were followed by greater Spike-specific TCR breadth and depth. The study sampled repertoires only after the peak T cell response. Most donors were white British and more were female, and clonal diversity was possibly underestimated.

Clones were sequenced by immunoSEQ multiplex PCR, and TCRdb holds only the in-frame ones, with some missing. The sample lists 70,000 or so clones, about four fifths occurring once. As to this clone: Its antigen is currently unknown.

This CDR3 region has 12 residues. Germline CDR1 and CDR2: KGHSH and LQKENI. Trimming removed 6 bases at V and 14 bases at J, with 14 bases between. The sequence came from an adult in good health. The J gene is TRBJ1-6, the V gene TRBV18; no reliable D call. This specimen was peripheral blood, taken on day 0 of MenACWY control vaccination. The CDR3 sequence is CASSGSQGTLHF. The DNA of the CDR3 is TGTGCCAGCTCCGGAAGTCAAGGGACCCTCCACTTT.